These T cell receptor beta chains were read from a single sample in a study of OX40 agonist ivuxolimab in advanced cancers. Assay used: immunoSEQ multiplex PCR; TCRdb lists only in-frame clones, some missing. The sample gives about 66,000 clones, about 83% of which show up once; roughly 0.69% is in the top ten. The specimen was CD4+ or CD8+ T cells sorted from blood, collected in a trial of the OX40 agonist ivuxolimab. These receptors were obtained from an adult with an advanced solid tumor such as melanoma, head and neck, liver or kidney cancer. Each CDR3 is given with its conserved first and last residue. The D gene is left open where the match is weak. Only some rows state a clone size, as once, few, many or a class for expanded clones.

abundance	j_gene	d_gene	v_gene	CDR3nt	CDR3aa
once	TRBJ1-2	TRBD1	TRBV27	TGTGCCAGCAGTTCACTCCATACAGGGGGCTATGGCTACACCTTC	CASSSLHTGGYGYTF
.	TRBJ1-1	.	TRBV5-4	TGTGCCAGCAGCTCACAGTGGAACACTGAAGCTTTCTTT	CASSSQWNTEAFF
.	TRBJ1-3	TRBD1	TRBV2	TGTGCCAGCAGTGGACAGGGCTGGACTGGAAACACCATATATTTT	CASSGQGWTGNTIYF
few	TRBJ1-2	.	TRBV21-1	TGTGCCAGCAGCCTCTATGGCTACACCTTC	CASSLYGYTF
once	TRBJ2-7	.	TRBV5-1	TGCGCCAGCAGCTTGGTCCCAGGCTACGAGCAGTACTTC	CASSLVPGYEQYF
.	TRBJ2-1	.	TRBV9	TGTGCCAGCAGCGTAGTTGAAGGTATTGAGCAGTTCTTC	CASSVVEGIEQFF
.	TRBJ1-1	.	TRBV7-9	TGTGCCAGCAGCTTAGCCAATTTGGTGCACACTGAAGCTTTCTTT	CASSLANLVHTEAFF
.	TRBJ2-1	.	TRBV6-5	TGTGCCAGCAGTGAGTCGGGTGAGCAGTTCTTC	CASSESGEQFF
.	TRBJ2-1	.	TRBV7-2	TGTGCCAGCAGCCTCGCACGGGGGAGTAATGAGCAGTTCTTC	CASSLARGSNEQFF
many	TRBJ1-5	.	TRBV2	TGTGCCAGCAGTGAATCGAATCAGCCCCAGCATTTT	CASSESNQPQHF
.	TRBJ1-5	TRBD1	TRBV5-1	TGCGCCAGCAGCCCGGGACAGGGAGGGCAGCCCCAGCATTTT	CASSPGQGGQPQHF
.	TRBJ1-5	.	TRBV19	TGTGCCAGTAGTATAGATCTCAGAGAAGGCCAGCCCCAGCATTTT	CASSIDLREGQPQHF
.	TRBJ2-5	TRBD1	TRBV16	TGTGCCAGCAGCCAAACTCCGGGACAGGGCCGCCAAGAGACCCAGTACTTC	CASSQTPGQGRQETQYF
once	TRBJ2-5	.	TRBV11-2	TGTGCCAGCAGCCCAATAGCGAGGGAGACCCAGTACTTC	CASSPIARETQYF
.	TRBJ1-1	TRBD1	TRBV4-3	TGCGCCAGCAGCAACTGGGACAGAGCTTTCTTT	CASSNWDRAFF
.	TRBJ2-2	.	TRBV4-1	TGCGCCAGCAGCCAAGTCCCGGACAGTCAACCCGGGGAGCTGTTTTTT	CASSQVPDSQPGELFF
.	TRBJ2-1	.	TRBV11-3	TGTGCCAGCAGCTTAGGTTCCCAGGGAGGTTCTACAGATGAGCAGTTCTTC	CASSLGSQGGSTDEQFF
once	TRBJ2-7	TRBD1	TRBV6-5	TGTGCCAGCAGTCGCGCGACAGGGGCCTACGAGCAGTACTTC	CASSRATGAYEQYF